The clone carrying this TCR beta chain has a handful of counts. The sample comes from a study of blood T cell repertoires in COVID-19. Cohorts were assigned according to the clinical history that participants reported. The CDR3 length is 13 residues. CDR1 and CDR2 from the germline V gene are SGHTA and FQGTGA. V lost 5 bases to trimming and J lost 6 bases, with 13 bases between them. Sequencing used immunoSEQ multiplex PCR; TCRdb keeps in-frame clones, though not all of them. The sample shows a few hundred thousand clones, roughly 84% of them seen only once. The J gene is TRBJ1-2, the V gene TRBV7-3, with D unresolved. The sequenced sample consisted of PBMCs or T cells enriched from blood (not recorded which). This TCR derives from a middle-aged woman who had recovered from COVID-19. This CDR3 reads CASSRLGFDGYTF. The DNA for the CDR3 is TGTGCCAGCAGCCGACTGGGTTTCGATGGCTACACCTTC. Based on the CDR3 plus reference TRBV7-3 and TRBJ1-2, the full variable domain is GAGVSQTPSNKVTEKGKYVELRCDPISGHTALYWYRQSLGQGPEFLIYFQGTGAADDSGLPNDRFFAVRPEGSVSTLKIQRTERGDSAVYLCASSRLGFDGYTFGSGTRLTVV.